The clone carrying this T cell receptor (beta chain) came up many times. What it recognizes is unknown. This CDR3 region has 14 residues. V dropped 3 bases and J dropped 6 bases, with 15 bases sitting between them. Germline V gene sequence: CDR1 SEHNR, CDR2 FQNEAQ (reference sequence). The data are from a study of T-cell reconstitution after alpha-beta-depleted transplantation in children. Study-level results: Several hundred expanded graft clones reportedly supplied alpha-beta T cells about two months after transplant. Among T cells one year after transplant, newly produced cells accounted for most counts and diversity. Surviving recipient T cells and intrathymic progenitors accounted for some patients' high TCRbeta diversity at day 60.

Preparation of the TCRbeta library used unique molecular identifiers. TCRdb independently ran MiXCR on the PCR reads; one entry per CDR3 protein. The table lists almost 500,000 distinct CDR3 sequences, about 10% of them singletons. The input for sequencing was PBMCs, taken before TCRalphabeta/CD19-depleted stem cell transplant. This TCR came from a child aged 2-15 years with inherited bone marrow failure, due to receive a stem cell transplant. The chain carries TRBV7-9 and TRBJ2-7; D is possibly TRBD2 (5 bases). The CDR3 protein is CASSFTGGLGEQYF. CDR3 sequence (DNA): TGTGCCAGCAGCTTTACGGGCGGGCTGGGCGAGCAGTACTTC.